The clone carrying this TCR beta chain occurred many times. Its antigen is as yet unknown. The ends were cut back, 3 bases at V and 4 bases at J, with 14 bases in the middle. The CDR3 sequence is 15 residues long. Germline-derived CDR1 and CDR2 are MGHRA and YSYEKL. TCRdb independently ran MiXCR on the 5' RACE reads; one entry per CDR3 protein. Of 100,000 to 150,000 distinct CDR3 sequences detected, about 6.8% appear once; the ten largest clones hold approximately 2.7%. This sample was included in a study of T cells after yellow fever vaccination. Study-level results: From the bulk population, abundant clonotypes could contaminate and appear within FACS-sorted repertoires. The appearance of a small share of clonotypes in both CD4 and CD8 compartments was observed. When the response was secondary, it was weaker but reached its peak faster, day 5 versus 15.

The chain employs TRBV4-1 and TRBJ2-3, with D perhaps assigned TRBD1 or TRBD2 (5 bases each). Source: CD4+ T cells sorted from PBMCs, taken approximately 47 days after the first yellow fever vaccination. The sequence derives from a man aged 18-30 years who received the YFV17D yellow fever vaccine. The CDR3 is CASSQWWGTPDTQYF. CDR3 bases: TGCGCCAGCAGCCAGTGGTGGGGGACGCCAGATACGCAGTATTTT.